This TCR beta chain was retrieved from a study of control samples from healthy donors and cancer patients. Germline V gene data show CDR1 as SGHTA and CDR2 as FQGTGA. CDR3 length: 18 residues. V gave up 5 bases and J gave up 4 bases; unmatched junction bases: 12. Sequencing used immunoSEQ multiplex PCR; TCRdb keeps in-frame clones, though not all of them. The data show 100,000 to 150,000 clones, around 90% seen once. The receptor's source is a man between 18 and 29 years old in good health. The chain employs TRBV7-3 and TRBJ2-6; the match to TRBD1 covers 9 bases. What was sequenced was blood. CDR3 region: CASSRGGTGTTGANVLTF. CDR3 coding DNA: TGTGCCAGCAGCCGAGGGGGGACAGGGACAACCGGGGCCAACGTCCTGACTTTC.